This TCR beta chain was obtained from a study of T-cell reconstitution after alpha-beta-depleted transplantation in children. This CDR3 has 17 amino acids. Germline CDR1 and CDR2: MNHEY and SMNVEV (reference sequence). The J segment lost 1 base and the V segment lost 2 bases, leaving 9 bases of the junction unmatched. Library preparation (for TCRbeta) was performed with unique molecular identifiers. TCRdb passed the PCR reads through MiXCR, listing each CDR3 protein once. Here the sample spans 450,000 to 600,000 distinct CDR3 sequences, around 18% being singletons. This rearrangement joins TRBV27 to TRBJ2-5, with 8 nucleotides matching TRBD1. Specimen: PBMCs from the stem cell graft donor, collected from the stem cell graft. The sequence came from a human donor who donated a stem cell graft to a child with acute lymphoblastic leukemia. The CDR3 DNA follows: TGTGCCAGCAGTTTAAATCGTGGGACAGGCAGCCAAGAGACCCAGTACTTC. Protein: CASSLNRGTGSQETQYF.